This T cell receptor beta chain is drawn from a study of cytomegalovirus exposure and HLA in healthy donors. General observations from the study: A subsequent analysis found that TCR clusters from the first cohort also tended to co-occur in the approximately 120 validation repertoires, with 90% to 95% of cluster scores above 0. As was reported, the classifier diagnosed cytomegalovirus status with high specificity and sensitivity. CMV antigen specificity of three CMV-associated chains was confirmed in vitro. Researchers catalogued approximately 170 TCR beta chains as cytomegalovirus-associated.

Germline CDR1 and CDR2: GTSNPN and SVGIG (reference sequence). V dropped 0 bases and J dropped 1 base, with 10 bases sitting between them. The CDR3 has 15 amino acids. TCRdb's table, derived via immunoSEQ multiplex PCR, lists solely in-frame clones and lacks some. The table lists some 110,000 clones, around 86% of them singletons. Turning to this clone: What it binds is unknown.

The receptor's source is a man aged 18 to 29 in good health and CMV-seronegative. The sample was PBMCs. The chain recombines TRBV30 with TRBJ1-5; TRBD1 is a possible D gene (5 bases). The CDR3 DNA is TGTGCCTGGAGTGTTGGAGGGGCAAGCAATCAGCCCCAGCATTTT. This encodes CAWSVGGASNQPQHF.